The 28 T cell receptor beta chains presented below share a single source sample, sequenced in a study of T cells in localized non-small cell lung cancer. The table came from immunoSEQ multiplex PCR; TCRdb's copy has only in-frame clones and leaves some out. The table lists about 39,000 clones, around 79% of them singletons. Material: PBMCs, obtained before any cancer treatment. The receptors originated from a woman between 35 and 75 years old with stage II squamous cell lung carcinoma.

This chain uses TRBV9 with TRBJ1-2; D perhaps matches TRBD1 (5 bases). Germline V lookup: CDR1 SGDLS, CDR2 YYNGEE. The CDR3 contains 15 residues. The V and J ends lost 3 bases and 8 bases respectively, with 20 bases between them. CDR3 protein: CASSARSGTAGGYTF. The DNA of the CDR3 is TGTGCCAGCAGCGCTCGATCCGGGACGGCTGGAGGCTACACCTTC.

V is TRBV11-1 and J is TRBJ1-6; D not resolved. The germline V and J ends were trimmed by 3 bases and 13 bases, with 16 bases remaining between them. CDR3 size: 14 residues. Germline loops: CDR1 SGHAT, CDR2 FQDESV (reference sequence). The CDR3 protein is CASSFASRANPLHF. In DNA, the CDR3 is TGTGCCAGCAGCTTTGCCAGCCGAGCGAATCCCCTCCACTTT.

This clone is medium-sized by share. The chain couples TRBV23-1 to TRBJ2-7; TRBD1 is a possible D gene (6 bases). TRBV23-1 is reported as an ORF; its role is uncertain. The V and J ends lost 8 bases and 3 bases respectively, with 20 bases between them. The CDR3 sequence is 15 residues long. The CDR3 DNA is TGCGCCAGCGGACGGATCACAGGGTTCCTCTACGAGCAGTACTTC. This codes for CASGRITGFLYEQYF.

This clone was detected only a few times. The V gene is TRBV25-1, the J gene TRBJ1-2, with D maybe TRBD1 (6 bases). Per the germline V gene, CDR1 is MGHDK and CDR2 is SYGVNS. The V end was cut by 8 bases, the J end by 8 bases, with 18 bases between. The CDR3 runs 13 residues. CDR3 amino acids: CASQITTGDGYTF. The CDR3 region has the DNA TGTGCCAGCCAGATTACGACAGGCGACGGCTACACCTTC.

The chain uses TRBV28 and TRBJ2-7, with TRBD2 identical over 11 bases. The germline V gene encodes CDR1 MDHEN and CDR2 SYDVKM. There are 16 residues in the CDR3. Trimming at V came to 5 bases and at J to 3 bases, leaving 9 bases not matched to a gene. The chain's CDR3 is CASSIPGTSGIYEQYF. The CDR3 coding sequence is TGTGCCAGCAGTATACCCGGGACTAGCGGAATCTACGAGCAGTACTTC. Combining the CDR3 with reference TRBV28 and TRBJ2-7 gives the whole variable domain DVKVTQSSRYLVKRTGEKVFLECVQDMDHENMFWYRQDPGLGLRLIYFSYDVKMKEKGDIPEGYSVSREKKERFSLILESASTNQTSMYLCASSIPGTSGIYEQYFGPGTRLTVT.

This clone was observed a handful of times. The chain recombines TRBV7-2 with TRBJ1-5; the match to TRBD1 covers 9 bases. This CDR3 spans 15 amino acids. V was clipped by 6 bases and J by 0 bases; unmatched bases: 3. Germline V gene lookup returns CDR1 SGHTA and CDR2 FQGNSA. The CDR3 DNA reads as TGTGCCAGCAGAAGGACAGGGGATAGCAATCAGCCCCAGCATTTT. The encoded protein is CASRRTGDSNQPQHF.

The chain carries TRBV7-8 and TRBJ1-1; no clear D gene. The CDR3 is made up of 19 amino acids. The V and J ends lost 5 bases and 0 bases respectively, with 25 bases between them. The germline CDR1 and CDR2 sequences are SGHVS and FQNEAQ. CDR3 nucleotides: TGTGCCAGCAGCCAACGGCGGAGTGCCTCCCCGCGGGTGAACACTGAAGCTTTCTTT. As protein: CASSQRRSASPRVNTEAFF.

The chain uses TRBV28 and TRBJ1-1; D is unresolved. Germline V gene sequence: CDR1 MDHEN, CDR2 SYDVKM. With 1 base removed from V and 1 base from J, the gap between germline ends came to 13 bases. The CDR3 consists of 16 residues. CDR3 sequence reads: CASSLSSAGRNTEAFF. The CDR3 DNA follows: TGTGCCAGCAGTTTATCCTCCGCGGGCAGGAACACTGAAGCTTTCTTT.

This clone was seen just once. The CDR3 is CASSVGGLAGGNEQFF. The CDR3 coding sequence is TGTGCCAGCAGCGTAGGAGGACTAGCGGGGGGCAATGAGCAGTTCTTC. This chain uses TRBV9 with TRBJ2-1; 14 bases match TRBD2. The CDR3 totals 16 residues. Germline loops: CDR1 SGDLS, CDR2 YYNGEE. The ends lost 0 bases at V and 6 bases at J; junction bases unmatched: 2.

V gene TRBV5-1 combines with J gene TRBJ2-1; possibly TRBD1 or TRBD2 for D (6 bases each). Between the trimmed V and J ends, which lost 0 bases and 5 bases, there was a span of 18 bases. This CDR3 has 17 residues. The V gene's germline CDR1 is SGHRS and CDR2 YFSETQ. In nucleotides, the CDR3 is TGCGCCAGCAGCTTGGGCCACACAGGGAGGAAGGACAATGAGCAGTTCTTC. Its translation is CASSLGHTGRKDNEQFF.

The V gene is TRBV19, the J gene TRBJ1-1; 8 nucleotides agree with TRBD1. The CDR3 loop spans 14 amino acids. Germline assignment: CDR1 LNHDA and CDR2 SQIVND (reference sequence). V shed 5 bases, J shed 1 base, and the junction held 3 bases outside the gene matches. The CDR3 region is CASSPGGTNTEAFF. The DNA of the CDR3 is TGTGCCAGTAGTCCAGGGGGCACGAACACTGAAGCTTTCTTT.

J is TRBJ2-7 and V is TRBV15; D is perhaps TRBD1 or TRBD2 (6 bases each). Per the germline V gene, CDR1 is LNHNV and CDR2 is YYDKDF (reference sequence). The ends were cut back, 1 base at V and 3 bases at J, with 13 bases in the middle. The CDR3 is 15 amino acids. The CDR3 nucleotides are TGTGCCACCAGCAGAGCTACGGGGGCACTCTACGAGCAGTACGTC. This codes for CATSRATGALYEQYV.

The table lists this clone with a few counts. This sequence joins TRBV29-1 and TRBJ2-7; D possibly matches TRBD1 or TRBD2 (6 bases each). V lost 1 base, J lost 1 base, and 11 bases lay in between. The CDR3 is 14 amino acids. Germline lookup yields CDR1 SQVTM and CDR2 ANQGSEA. This chain's CDR3 is CSVEVRGGSYEQYF. CDR3 DNA: TGCAGCGTTGAAGTCAGGGGAGGATCCTACGAGCAGTACTTC.

This chain connects TRBV7-2 to TRBJ2-1, with TRBD1 matching 7 bases. The germline gives CDR1 SGHTA, CDR2 FQGNSA. With V trimmed by 1 base and J by 0 bases, 3 bases remained unmatched. The CDR3 loop spans 16 amino acids. CDR3 in amino acids: CASSLVRDSSYNEQFF. The CDR3 bases are TGTGCCAGCAGCTTAGTAAGGGACAGCTCCTACAATGAGCAGTTCTTC.

This clone was observed once. The V and J genes are TRBV27 and TRBJ1-1; D gene uncertain. The V gene's germline CDR1 is MNHEY and CDR2 SMNVEV (reference sequence). The V gene lost 6 bases and the J gene lost 0 bases, with 8 bases spanning the gap. CDR3 length: 13 amino acids. CDR3 sequence (DNA): TGTGCCAGCAGACTGGGGATGAACACTGAAGCTTTCTTT. It codes for CASRLGMNTEAFF.

The chain uses TRBV11-2 and TRBJ2-2; D is possibly TRBD2 (7 bases). The CDR3 contains 17 residues. V gave up 3 bases and J gave up 4 bases, with 18 bases separating them. Germline V gene data show CDR1 as SGHAT and CDR2 as FQNNGV. CDR3 in amino acids: CASSFLSGGAGTGELFF. In nucleotides, the CDR3 is TGTGCCAGCAGCTTCTTATCGGGGGGCGCGGGCACCGGGGAGCTGTTTTTT.

The chain employs TRBV2 and TRBJ1-4; 9 nucleotides align to TRBD1. From germline, CDR1 is SNHLY and CDR2 FYNNEI. Trimming at V came to 5 bases and at J to 7 bases, leaving 5 bases not matched to a gene. The CDR3 loop spans 14 amino acids. The CDR3 DNA is TGTGCCAGCAGTACAGGGGGCGGAGGTGAAAAACTGTTTTTT. Translation gives CASSTGGGGEKLFF. Using reference TRBV2 and TRBJ1-4 for the parts outside the CDR3, the full variable domain is EPEVTQTPSHQVTQMGQEVILRCVPISNHLYFYWYRQILGQKVEFLVSFYNNEISEKSEIFDDQFSVERPDGSNFTLKIRSTKLEDSAMYFCASSTGGGGEKLFFGSGTQLSVL.

This clone has more than one count but fewer than ten. The chain links TRBV27 to TRBJ2-3; weak D call: TRBD2 (6 bases). Germline CDR1 MNHEY, CDR2 SMNVEV (reference sequence). This CDR3 is built from 13 residues. The V end was cut by 8 bases, the J end by 0 bases, with 9 bases between. Here the CDR3 DNA reads TGTGCCAGCGGAGGGCATAGCACAGATACGCAGTATTTT. Amino acid sequence: CASGGHSTDTQYF.

V usage is TRBV7-2 and J usage is TRBJ1-5; D remains ambiguous. The germline V gene encodes CDR1 SGHTA and CDR2 FQGNSA. The length of the CDR3 is 12 residues. Trimming took 3 bases from V and 5 from J, leaving 5 bases between them. CDR3: CASSLRDQPQHF. The CDR3 bases are TGTGCCAGCAGCTTGCGCGATCAGCCCCAGCATTTT.

The chain recombines TRBV7-9 with TRBJ2-5; D possibly matches TRBD1 or TRBD2 (5 bases each). CDR3 size: 14 residues. The V end lost 4 bases, the J end lost 1 base, and 10 bases lay between the germline ends. Germline CDR1 SEHNR, CDR2 FQNEAQ (reference sequence). In DNA, the CDR3 is TGTGCCAGCAGCTGGGACCTTACCCAAGAGACCCAGTACTTC. It is translated as CASSWDLTQETQYF.

The chain joins TRBV5-1 to TRBJ1-2; no definite D call. The CDR3 loop spans 13 amino acids. Germline V lookup: CDR1 SGHRS, CDR2 YFSETQ. Trimming left V 4 bases short and J 4 bases short, with 11 bases between. In DNA, the CDR3 is TGCGCCAGCAGCCTTCACCCCTCCTATGGCTACACCTTC. It encodes CASSLHPSYGYTF.

On this clone itself: The junction does not match germline at one end; this may be a read error. The rearrangement links TRBV28 to TRBJ1-1, with 9 positions matching TRBD1. From germline, CDR1 is MDHEN and CDR2 SYDVKM. This CDR3 is 15 amino acids long. The CDR3 DNA reads as TGTGCCAGCAGTTCCGCACAGGGGGCGAACGCTGAAGCTTTCTTT. Translation: CASSSAQGANAEAFF.

In its sample, this clone was seen a few times. The rearrangement uses TRBV29-1 and TRBJ2-1; 13 nucleotides align to TRBD2. Germline lookup yields CDR1 SQVTM and CDR2 ANQGSEA. There are 16 residues in the CDR3. V trimming: 3 bases; J trimming: 2 bases; junction bases outside the gene matches: 4. The CDR3 DNA sequence: TGCAGCGTTGACGGGACTAGCGGGACTACCTACAATGAGCAGTTCTTC. Translated: CSVDGTSGTTYNEQFF.

This clone was counted once. The chain employs TRBV9 and TRBJ2-7; D unresolved. The CDR3 is 14 residues long. V lost 4 bases and J 3 bases, leaving 14 bases between the germline ends. Germline V gives CDR1 SGDLS, CDR2 YYNGEE. The chain's CDR3 is CASSSAEDLYEQYV. DNA of the CDR3: TGTGCCAGCAGCAGCGCAGAAGACCTCTACGAGCAGTACGTC.

This chain joins TRBV6-5 and TRBJ1-5, with no clear D. Trimming left V 5 bases short and J 0 bases short, with 8 bases between. In germline, CDR1 is MNHEY, CDR2 SVGAGI. CDR3 length: 14 residues. The CDR3 loop reads CASSKSSSNQPQHF. DNA for the CDR3: TGTGCCAGCAGTAAGAGCTCTAGCAATCAGCCCCAGCATTTT.

The chain links TRBV6-5 to TRBJ2-1; D is ambiguous. V lost 2 bases and J lost 8, with 7 bases in between. Germline-derived CDR1 and CDR2 are MNHEY and SVGAGI. This CDR3 region has 12 residues. CDR3 in DNA: TGTGCCAGCAGTTACGATGGCGATGAGCAGTTCTTC. Protein sequence: CASSYDGDEQFF.

The chain has TRBV9 and TRBJ1-1; TRBD1 might be the D (5 bases). Trimming shortened V by 2 bases and J by 4 bases, and 15 bases separated the two germline ends. The germline V gene has CDR1 SGDLS and CDR2 YYNGEE. The length of the CDR3 is 15 residues. This CDR3 reads CASSVDPPGGTEAFF. The CDR3 DNA is TGTGCCAGCAGCGTGGACCCTCCGGGGGGCACTGAAGCTTTCTTT.

This chain connects TRBV28 to TRBJ1-1; D is ambiguous. The germline V and J ends were trimmed by 6 bases and 3 bases, with 17 bases remaining between them. The germline CDR1 and CDR2 sequences are MDHEN and SYDVKM. The CDR3 totals 15 residues. The CDR3 here is CASRPSKGKDTEAFF. CDR3 bases: TGTGCCAGCAGACCCAGTAAAGGGAAGGACACTGAAGCTTTCTTT. Full variable domain (rest looked up from reference TRBV28 and TRBJ1-1): DVKVTQSSRYLVKRTGEKVFLECVQDMDHENMFWYRQDPGLGLRLIYFSYDVKMKEKGDIPEGYSVSREKKERFSLILESASTNQTSMYLCASRPSKGKDTEAFFGQGTRLTVV.